The 10 T cell receptor beta chains given below trace back to one sample, sequenced in a study of T cells in Graves' hyperthyroidism and ophthalmopathy (dated by TCRdb to between 2019 and 2020). The library was made by multiplex PCR. The listed sequencing device is Illumina HiSeq 2000. The TCR beta CDR3 regions were amplified from the RNA transcripts. A first-round RT-PCR of the TCR CDR3 used the HTBI primer set with the Qiagen OneStep RT-PCR kit. Through fastp at Q25 and MiXCR, TCRdb rebuilt clones from the public reads, retaining in-frame beta chains. Entries are consolidated by CDR3 protein sequence, retaining the most common genes and DNA. Present in this sample are around 300,000 distinct CDR3 sequences, about 20% of which were seen just once. Around 62% of the sample belongs to the ten largest clones. Specimen: blood. The source of these receptors is a man under 40 with Graves' ophthalmopathy.

The CDR3 region is CASSYNLNTEAFF. The CDR3 DNA follows: TGCGCCAGCAGCTATAATCTGAACACTGAAGCTTTCTTT. V and J are TRBV5-1 and TRBJ1-1; no clear D. This CDR3 is 13 amino acids long. Germline loops: CDR1 SGHRS, CDR2 YFSETQ. The V and J ends lost 3 bases and 0 bases respectively, with 6 bases between them.

V is TRBV7-2 and J is TRBJ2-1; D perhaps matches TRBD1 (5 bases). V lost 1 base, J lost 2 bases, and 9 bases lay in between. The CDR3 has 15 amino acids. CDR1 and CDR2 (germline): SGHTA, FQGNSA. As DNA, the CDR3 is TGTGCCAGCAGCTTAGAGACAGCCACCTACAATGAGCAGTTCTTC. Its translation: CASSLETATYNEQFF.

This clonotype was counted many times. The chain has TRBV24-1 and TRBJ1-1; no firm D call. The CDR3 totals 19 residues. The germline CDR1 and CDR2 sequences are KGHDR and SFDVKD. The germline V and J ends were trimmed by 0 bases and 1 base, with 20 bases remaining between them. In DNA, the CDR3 is TGTGCCACCAGTGATTTGGAGTGTAGCCAGCAACGATCGAACACTGAAGCTTTCTTT. This codes for CATSDLECSQQRSNTEAFF.

This clonotype has just a few counts. The chain links TRBV4-1 to TRBJ2-7, with 7 nucleotides matching TRBD2. V lost 2 bases, J lost 4 bases, and 8 bases stayed unmatched. Germline CDR1 and CDR2: MGHRA and YSYEKL. CDR3 size: 15 residues. DNA of the CDR3: TGCGCCAGCAGCCAACCCGGGACTACCCTTTACGAGCAGTACTTC. This sequence encodes CASSQPGTTLYEQYF.

This clonotype was detected many times. The chain joins TRBV11-2 to TRBJ1-1, with D unresolved. Deletions cut 4 bases from V and 4 bases from J, with 10 bases between. This CDR3 has 13 residues. The germline gives CDR1 SGHAT, CDR2 FQNNGV. This CDR3 reads CASSYALTTEAFF. The CDR3 DNA is TGTGCCAGCAGCTACGCGCTGACCACTGAAGCTTTCTTT.

In this sample, this clonotype turned up many times. The V and J genes are TRBV30 and TRBJ2-3; maybe TRBD2 (5 bases). This CDR3 is built from 13 residues. CDR1 is GTSNPN, CDR2 SVGIG, per germline (reference sequence). Trimming pared 2 bases from V and 4 bases from J, leaving 10 bases between. The CDR3 reads CAWSTSGADTQYF. CDR3 DNA sequence: TGTGCCTGGAGTACCTCCGGGGCAGATACGCAGTATTTT.

This clonotype appeared many times. This sequence joins TRBV27 and TRBJ2-5, with TRBD2 identical over 9 bases. The germline V gene encodes CDR1 MNHEY and CDR2 SMNVEV (reference sequence). The length of the CDR3 is 13 residues. The V segment lost 7 bases and the J segment 5 bases; nucleotides outside the gene matches: 5. The CDR3 is CASKPAGGETQYF. The CDR3 DNA is TGTGCCAGCAAACCAGCGGGGGGTGAGACCCAGTACTTC.

This clonotype was seen a few times. This chain uses TRBV19 with TRBJ1-6; 7 nucleotides align to TRBD1. Germline V lookup: CDR1 LNHDA, CDR2 SQIVND (reference sequence). The V gene end was trimmed by 6 bases and the J gene end by 6 bases; junction bases not matched to a gene: 5. The CDR3 sequence is 14 residues long. The CDR3 region is CASRVQGINSPLHF. CDR3 DNA sequence: TGTGCCAGTAGAGTACAGGGGATTAATTCACCCCTCCACTTT.

The CDR3: CSASDMRRTEAFF. The CDR3, as DNA: TGCAGTGCTAGTGACATGCGTCGGACTGAAGCTTTCTTT. V is TRBV20-1 and J is TRBJ1-1; D remains ambiguous. The CDR3 is 13 residues long. Germline values: CDR1 DFQATT, CDR2 SNEGSKA (reference sequence). V was pared by 3 bases and J by 5 bases, with 13 bases between.

This clonotype was picked up many times. The CDR3 nucleotides read TGTGCCAGCAGTGAAGGTACAGGGATCGGGCCCCAGCATTTT. Translating gives CASSEGTGIGPQHF. The chain couples TRBV2 to TRBJ1-5; tentative D call: TRBD1 (6 bases). The germline CDR1 and CDR2 sequences are SNHLY and FYNNEI. Trimming removed 1 base at V and 9 bases at J, with 13 bases between. CDR3 length: 14 amino acids. The variable domain in full, completed from reference TRBV2 and TRBJ1-5, reads EPEVTQTPSHQVTQMGQEVILRCVPISNHLYFYWYRQILGQKVEFLVSFYNNEISEKSEIFDDQFSVERPDGSNFTLKIRSTKLEDSAMYFCASSEGTGIGPQHFGDGTRLSIL.